Only a few counts were recorded for the clone carrying this T cell receptor (beta chain). Antigen: not known. These data come from a study of beta chain features in type 1 diabetes. Since all of the isolated RNA was reverse transcribed, expressed TCRB transcripts were what got sequenced. Data came from immunoSEQ multiplex PCR; TCRdb stores just in-frame clones and leaves some out. The sample lists 350,000 to 450,000 clones, roughly 13% occurring once. Study results and limitations: Researchers report that Type 1 diabetes patients had moderately but significantly shorter TCRB CDR3s across all four CD4+ subsets.

Germline-derived CDR1 and CDR2 are SEHNR and FQNEAQ (reference sequence). There are 14 residues in the CDR3. V was cut by 0 bases and J by 6 bases, with 11 bases left in between. The chain carries TRBV7-9 and TRBJ1-1; D is undetermined. The clonotype comes from a woman aged 18-35 years with type 1 diabetes. Sequenced input: naive CD4+ T cells from blood. In nucleotides, the CDR3 is TGTGCCAGCAGCTTAGCTGAGGGAAGGCCTGAAGCTTTCTTT. It translates to CASSLAEGRPEAFF.